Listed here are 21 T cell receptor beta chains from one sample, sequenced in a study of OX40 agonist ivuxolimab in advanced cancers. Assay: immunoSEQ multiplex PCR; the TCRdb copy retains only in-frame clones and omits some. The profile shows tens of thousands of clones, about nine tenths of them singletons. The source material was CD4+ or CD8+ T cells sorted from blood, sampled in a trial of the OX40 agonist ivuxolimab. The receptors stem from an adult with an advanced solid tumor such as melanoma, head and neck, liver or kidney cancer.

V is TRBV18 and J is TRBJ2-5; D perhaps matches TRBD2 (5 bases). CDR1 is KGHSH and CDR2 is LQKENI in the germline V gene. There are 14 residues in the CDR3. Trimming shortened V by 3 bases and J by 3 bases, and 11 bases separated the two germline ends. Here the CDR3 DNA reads TGTGCCAGCTCACCGAGGGCTCAGGAAGAGACCCAGTACTTC. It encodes CASSPRAQEETQYF. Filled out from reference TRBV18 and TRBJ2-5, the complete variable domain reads NAGVMQNPRHLVRRRGQEARLRCSPMKGHSHVYWYRQLPEEGLKFMVYLQKENIIDESGMPKERFSAEFPKEGPSILRIQQVVRGDSAAYFCASSPRAQEETQYFGPGTRLLVL.

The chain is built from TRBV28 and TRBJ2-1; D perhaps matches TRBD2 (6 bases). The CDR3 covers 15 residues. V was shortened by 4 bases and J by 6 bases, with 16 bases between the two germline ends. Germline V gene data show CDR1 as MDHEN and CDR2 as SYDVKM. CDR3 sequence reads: CASSSPGLPPNEQFF. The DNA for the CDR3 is TGTGCCAGCAGTTCCCCGGGACTCCCTCCCAATGAGCAGTTCTTC.

The CDR3 bases are TGTGCCAGCAGTTTAAGCGGGAGTTACACAGATACGCAGTATTTT. The encoded protein is CASSLSGSYTDTQYF. This chain links TRBV27 with TRBJ2-3, with 8 positions matching TRBD2. J gave up 2 bases and V 2 bases, and 3 bases lay outside the gene matches. The CDR3 runs 15 residues. Per germline, CDR1 MNHEY and CDR2 SMNVEV (reference sequence).

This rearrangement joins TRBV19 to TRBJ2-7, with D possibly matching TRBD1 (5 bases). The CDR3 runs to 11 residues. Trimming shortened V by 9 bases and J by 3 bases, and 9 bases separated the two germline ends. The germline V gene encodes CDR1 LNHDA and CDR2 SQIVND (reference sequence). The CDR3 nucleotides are TGTGCCAGCTCGCAGGGCTACGAGCAGTACTTC. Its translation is CASSQGYEQYF.

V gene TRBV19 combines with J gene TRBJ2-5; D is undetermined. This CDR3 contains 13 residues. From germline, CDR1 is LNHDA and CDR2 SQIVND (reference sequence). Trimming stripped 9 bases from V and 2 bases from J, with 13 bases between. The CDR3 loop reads CASSFVEQETQYF. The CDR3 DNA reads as TGTGCCAGCTCATTCGTGGAGCAAGAGACCCAGTACTTC.

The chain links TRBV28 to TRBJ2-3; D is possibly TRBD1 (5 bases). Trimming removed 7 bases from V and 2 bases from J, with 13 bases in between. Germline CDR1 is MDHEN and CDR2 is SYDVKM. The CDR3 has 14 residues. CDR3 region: CASTHPDITDTQYF. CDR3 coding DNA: TGTGCCAGCACCCATCCGGACATCACAGATACGCAGTATTTT. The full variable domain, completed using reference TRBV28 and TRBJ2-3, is DVKVTQSSRYLVKRTGEKVFLECVQDMDHENMFWYRQDPGLGLRLIYFSYDVKMKEKGDIPEGYSVSREKKERFSLILESASTNQTSMYLCASTHPDITDTQYFGPGTRLTVL.

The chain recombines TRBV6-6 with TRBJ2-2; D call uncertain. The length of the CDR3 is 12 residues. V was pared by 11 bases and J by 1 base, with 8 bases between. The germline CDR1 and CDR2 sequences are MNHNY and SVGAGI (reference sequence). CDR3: CAATENTGELFF. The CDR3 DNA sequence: TGTGCCGCAACAGAGAACACCGGGGAGCTGTTTTTT.

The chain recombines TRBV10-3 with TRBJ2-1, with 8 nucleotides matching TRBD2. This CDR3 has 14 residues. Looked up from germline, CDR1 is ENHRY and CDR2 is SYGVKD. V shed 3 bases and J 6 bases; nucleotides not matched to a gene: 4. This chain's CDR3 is CAISEPGTSNEQFF. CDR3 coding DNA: TGTGCCATCAGTGAACCCGGGACTAGCAATGAGCAGTTCTTC.

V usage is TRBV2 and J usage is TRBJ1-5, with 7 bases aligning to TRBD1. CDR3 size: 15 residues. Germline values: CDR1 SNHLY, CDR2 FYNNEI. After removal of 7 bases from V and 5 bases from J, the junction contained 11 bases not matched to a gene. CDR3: CASTRDSSSHQPQHF. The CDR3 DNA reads TGTGCCAGCACAAGGGACAGCAGTTCTCATCAGCCCCAGCATTTT.

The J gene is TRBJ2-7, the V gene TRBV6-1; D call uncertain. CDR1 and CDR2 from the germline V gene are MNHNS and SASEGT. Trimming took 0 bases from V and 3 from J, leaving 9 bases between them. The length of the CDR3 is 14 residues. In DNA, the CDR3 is TGTGCCAGCAGTGAAGCAACTCCCCACTACGAGCAGTACTTC. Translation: CASSEATPHYEQYF.

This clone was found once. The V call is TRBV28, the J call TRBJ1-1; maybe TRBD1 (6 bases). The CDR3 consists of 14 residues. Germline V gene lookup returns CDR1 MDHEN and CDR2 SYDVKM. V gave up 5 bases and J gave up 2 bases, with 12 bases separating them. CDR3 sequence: CASSLQGRNTEAFF. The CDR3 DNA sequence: TGTGCCAGCAGTCTACAGGGAAGAAACACTGAAGCTTTCTTT.

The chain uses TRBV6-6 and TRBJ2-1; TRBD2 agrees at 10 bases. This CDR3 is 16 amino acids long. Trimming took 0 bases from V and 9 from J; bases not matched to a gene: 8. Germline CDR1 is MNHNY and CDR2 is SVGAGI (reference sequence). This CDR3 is CASSYSAGGGPFEQFF. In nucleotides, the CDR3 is TGTGCCAGCAGTTACTCAGCGGGAGGGGGCCCGTTTGAGCAGTTCTTC.

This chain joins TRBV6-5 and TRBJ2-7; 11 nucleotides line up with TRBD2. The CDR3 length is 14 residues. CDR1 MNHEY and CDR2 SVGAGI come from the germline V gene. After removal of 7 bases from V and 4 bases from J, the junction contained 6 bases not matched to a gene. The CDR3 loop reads CASITSGGKYEQYF. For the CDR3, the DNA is TGTGCCAGCATTACTAGCGGGGGAAAGTACGAGCAGTACTTC.

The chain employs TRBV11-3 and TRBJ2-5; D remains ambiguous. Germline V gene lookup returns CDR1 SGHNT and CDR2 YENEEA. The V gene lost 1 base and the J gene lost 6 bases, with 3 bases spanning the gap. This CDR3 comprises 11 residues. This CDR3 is CASSLGQTQYF. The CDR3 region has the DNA TGTGCCAGCAGCTTAGGGCAGACCCAGTACTTC.

The CDR3 DNA follows: TGTGCCAGCAGCCTAAGACAGAACACTGAAGCTTTCTTT. Protein product: CASSLRQNTEAFF. V gene TRBV27 combines with J gene TRBJ1-1; D is unresolved. Looked up from germline, CDR1 is MNHEY and CDR2 is SMNVEV (reference sequence). The CDR3 contains 13 residues. The ends were cut back, 6 bases at V and 1 base at J, with 9 bases in the middle.

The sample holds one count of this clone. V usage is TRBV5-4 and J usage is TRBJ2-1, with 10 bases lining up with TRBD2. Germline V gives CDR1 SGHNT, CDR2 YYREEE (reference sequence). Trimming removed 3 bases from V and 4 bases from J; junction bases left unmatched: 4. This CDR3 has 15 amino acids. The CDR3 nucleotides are TGTGCCAGCAGCTCCACGGGACTAGCGTACAATGAGCAGTTCTTC. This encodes CASSSTGLAYNEQFF. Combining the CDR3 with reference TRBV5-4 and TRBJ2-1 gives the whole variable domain ETGVTQSPTHLIKTRGQQVTLRCSSQSGHNTVSWYQQALGQGPQFIFQYYREEENGRGNFPPRFSGLQFPNYSSELNVNALELDDSALYLCASSSTGLAYNEQFFGPGTRLTVL.

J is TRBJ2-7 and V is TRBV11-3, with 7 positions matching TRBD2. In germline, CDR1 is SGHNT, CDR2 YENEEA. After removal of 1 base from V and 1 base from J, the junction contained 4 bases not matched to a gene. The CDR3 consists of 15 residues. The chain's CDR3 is CASSLVGGMSYEQYF. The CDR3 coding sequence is TGTGCCAGCAGCTTAGTGGGGGGGATGTCCTACGAGCAGTACTTC.

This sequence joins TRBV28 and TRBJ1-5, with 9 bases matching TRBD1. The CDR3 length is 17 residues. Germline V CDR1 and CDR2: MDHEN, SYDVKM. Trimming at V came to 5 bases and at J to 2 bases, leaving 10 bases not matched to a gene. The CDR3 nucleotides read TGTGCCAGCAGTAGTTGGACAGGGGCGGTAGGCAATCAGCCCCAGCATTTT. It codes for CASSSWTGAVGNQPQHF.

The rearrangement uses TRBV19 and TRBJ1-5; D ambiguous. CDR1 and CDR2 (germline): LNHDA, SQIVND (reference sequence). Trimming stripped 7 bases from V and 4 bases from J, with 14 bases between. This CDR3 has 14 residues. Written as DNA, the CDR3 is TGTGCCAGTACCCGGGGTCTCCCGAATCAGCCCCAGCATTTT. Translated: CASTRGLPNQPQHF. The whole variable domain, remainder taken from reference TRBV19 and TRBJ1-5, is DGGITQSPKYLFRKEGQNVTLSCEQNLNHDAMYWYRQDPGQGLRLIYYSQIVNDFQKGDIAEGYSVSREKKESFPLTVTSAQKNPTAFYLCASTRGLPNQPQHFGDGTRLSIL.

CDR3 coding DNA: TGTGCCAGCGGCTTGGGGGGCGCCTTGGCCGGGGAGCTGTTTTTT. It codes for CASGLGGALAGELFF. The chain combines TRBV6-1 with TRBJ2-2, with D tentatively TRBD1 or TRBD2 (6 bases each). CDR1 is MNHNS, CDR2 SASEGT, per germline. V was trimmed by 8 bases and J by 6 bases, leaving 19 bases between them. This CDR3 is 15 amino acids long.

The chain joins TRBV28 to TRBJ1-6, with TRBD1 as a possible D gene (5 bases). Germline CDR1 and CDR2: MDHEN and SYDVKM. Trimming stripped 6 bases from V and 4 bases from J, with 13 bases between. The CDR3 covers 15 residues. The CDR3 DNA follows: TGTGCCAGCAGCCCCCGGGGGACTTATAATTCACCCCTCCACTTT. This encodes CASSPRGTYNSPLHF.